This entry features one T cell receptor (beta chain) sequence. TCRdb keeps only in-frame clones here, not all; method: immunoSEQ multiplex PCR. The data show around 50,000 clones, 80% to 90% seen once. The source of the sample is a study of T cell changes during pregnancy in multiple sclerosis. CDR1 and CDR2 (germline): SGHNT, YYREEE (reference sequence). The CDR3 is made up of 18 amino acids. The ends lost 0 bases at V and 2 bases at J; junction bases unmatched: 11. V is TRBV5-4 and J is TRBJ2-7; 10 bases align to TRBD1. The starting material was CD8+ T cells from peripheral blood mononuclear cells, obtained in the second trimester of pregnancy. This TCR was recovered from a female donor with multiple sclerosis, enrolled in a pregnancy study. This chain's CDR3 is CASSLVDRGLTPTYEQYF. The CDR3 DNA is TGTGCCAGCAGCTTGGTCGACAGGGGGCTTACCCCCACCTACGAGCAGTACTTC.